The rows below give T cell receptor beta chains drawn from one sample of a study of immune heterogeneity within non-small cell lung tumors. TCRdb fed the multiplex PCR reads into MiXCR, producing one record per CDR3 protein. The top ten hold around 3.6% of the sample, which has under 13,000 distinct CDR3 sequences, about 20% seen once. The sequenced sample consisted of lung tumor tissue. The receptors stem from a man between 60 and 75 years old with non-small cell lung cancer. Both conserved end residues are part of each CDR3. The order of the fields is V gene, J gene, clone size, D gene, CDR3 protein, CDR3 DNA. The D gene is left open where the match is weak. The listing skips clone size in some rows; elsewhere it reads once, few, many or a size class.

v_call: TRBV7-8
j_call: TRBJ2-1
clone_size: -
d_call: -
cdr3_aa: CASSRLGGDSYNEQFF
cdr3_nt: TGTGCCAGCAGCAGACTAGGGGGGGACTCCTACAATGAGCAGTTCTTC

v_call: TRBV5-1
j_call: TRBJ2-7
clone_size: medium-sized
d_call: TRBD1
cdr3_aa: CASSLAGTGSYEQYF
cdr3_nt: TGCGCCAGCAGCTTGGCCGGGACAGGGTCCTACGAGCAGTACTTC

v_call: TRBV20-1
j_call: TRBJ1-6
clone_size: many
d_call: TRBD1
cdr3_aa: CSARLTGANNSPLHF
cdr3_nt: TGCAGTGCTAGGCTGACAGGGGCTAATAATTCACCCCTCCACTTT

v_call: TRBV5-5
j_call: TRBJ2-1
clone_size: -
d_call: -
cdr3_aa: CASSPLDARGNEQFF
cdr3_nt: TGTGCCAGCAGCCCGTTGGACGCTCGGGGAAATGAGCAGTTCTTC

v_call: TRBV7-7
j_call: TRBJ2-2
clone_size: -
d_call: -
cdr3_aa: CASSNDRSTGELFF
cdr3_nt: TGTGCTAGCAGCAACGACAGATCCACCGGGGAGCTGTTTTTT

v_call: TRBV10-1
j_call: TRBJ2-3
clone_size: -
d_call: TRBD2
cdr3_aa: CASSQTSETQYF
cdr3_nt: TGCGCCAGCAGCCAAACTAGCGAGACGCAGTATTTT

v_call: TRBV5-1
j_call: TRBJ2-7
clone_size: medium-sized
d_call: -
cdr3_aa: CASSLSQGEQYF
cdr3_nt: TGCGCCAGCAGCTTGTCCCAGGGTGAGCAGTACTTC

v_call: TRBV5-1
j_call: TRBJ2-1
clone_size: few
d_call: TRBD2
cdr3_aa: CASSLGTSNEQFF
cdr3_nt: TGCGCCAGCAGCCTCGGGACTAGCAATGAGCAGTTCTTC

v_call: TRBV11-3
j_call: TRBJ2-2
clone_size: few
d_call: -
cdr3_aa: CASSSDWGSTGELFF
cdr3_nt: TGTGCCAGCAGCTCGGACTGGGGTTCGACCGGGGAGCTGTTTTTT

v_call: TRBV12-3/TRBV12-4
j_call: TRBJ2-1
clone_size: medium-sized
d_call: TRBD1
cdr3_aa: CASDPGQFYSEQFF
cdr3_nt: TGTGCCAGTGATCCGGGACAGTTTTATTCTGAGCAGTTCTTC

v_call: TRBV24-1
j_call: TRBJ2-1
clone_size: medium-sized
d_call: TRBD1
cdr3_aa: CATSDPDRVYNEQFF
cdr3_nt: TGTGCCACCAGTGATCCGGACAGGGTCTACAATGAGCAGTTCTTC

v_call: TRBV25-1
j_call: TRBJ2-7
clone_size: -
d_call: -
cdr3_aa: CASSETRQVTNEQYF
cdr3_nt: TGTGCCAGCAGTGAAACTAGACAGGTAACGAACGAGCAGTACTTC

v_call: TRBV28
j_call: TRBJ2-7
clone_size: medium-sized
d_call: TRBD1
cdr3_aa: CASSGRDRGLSYEQYF
cdr3_nt: TGTGCCAGCAGTGGCCGGGACAGGGGTCTGTCCTACGAGCAGTACTTC

v_call: TRBV6-1
j_call: TRBJ1-1
clone_size: medium-sized
d_call: -
cdr3_aa: CASSGAGTENEAFF
cdr3_nt: TGTGCCAGCAGTGGAGCCGGGACCGAAAATGAAGCTTTCTTT

v_call: TRBV2
j_call: TRBJ2-5
clone_size: once
d_call: -
cdr3_aa: CASSTGGGETQYF
cdr3_nt: TGTGCCAGCAGCACAGGGGGGGGGGAGACCCAGTACTTC

v_call: TRBV3-1
j_call: TRBJ2-7
clone_size: -
d_call: -
cdr3_aa: CASSPVSAGPYEQYF
cdr3_nt: TGTGCCAGCAGCCCCGTATCGGCGGGCCCGTACGAGCAGTACTTC

v_call: TRBV27
j_call: TRBJ2-1
clone_size: medium-sized
d_call: -
cdr3_aa: CASSFFVGPVRNAQFF
cdr3_nt: TGTGCCAGCAGCTTTTTTGTTGGGCCGGTCCGCAACGCGCAGTTCTTC

v_call: TRBV9
j_call: TRBJ2-7
clone_size: many
d_call: TRBD1
cdr3_aa: CASSVAGGHEQYF
cdr3_nt: TGTGCCAGCAGCGTAGCAGGGGGCCACGAGCAGTACTTC

v_call: TRBV7-3
j_call: TRBJ2-2
clone_size: once
d_call: TRBD2
cdr3_aa: CASSISPGLAVSGELFF
cdr3_nt: TGTGCCAGCAGTATTAGTCCGGGACTAGCGGTCTCCGGGGAGCTGTTTTTT

v_call: TRBV19
j_call: TRBJ2-3
clone_size: medium-sized
d_call: -
cdr3_aa: CASSIRGTDTQYF
cdr3_nt: TGTGCCAGTAGTATCCGCGGAACAGATACGCAGTATTTT

v_call: TRBV4-1
j_call: TRBJ1-4
clone_size: -
d_call: -
cdr3_aa: CASSQVRYEKLFF
cdr3_nt: TGCGCCAGCAGCCAAGTGCGATATGAAAAACTGTTTTTT

v_call: TRBV20-1
j_call: TRBJ2-1
clone_size: few
d_call: TRBD1
cdr3_aa: CSAPGQGFDEQFF
cdr3_nt: TGCAGTGCCCCGGGACAGGGTTTTGATGAGCAGTTCTTC

v_call: TRBV29-1
j_call: TRBJ2-3
clone_size: medium-sized
d_call: -
cdr3_aa: CSYQIGADTQYF
cdr3_nt: TGCAGCTACCAAATAGGGGCGGATACGCAGTATTTT

v_call: TRBV29-1
j_call: TRBJ2-6
clone_size: -
d_call: -
cdr3_aa: CSAQSQDESGANVLTF
cdr3_nt: TGCAGCGCCCAAAGCCAGGACGAATCTGGGGCCAACGTCCTGACTTTC

v_call: TRBV6-2/TRBV6-3
j_call: TRBJ1-2
clone_size: medium-sized
d_call: TRBD1
cdr3_aa: CASSYQGASYGYTF
cdr3_nt: TGTGCCAGCAGTTACCAGGGGGCTAGCTATGGCTACACCTTC

v_call: TRBV20-1
j_call: TRBJ2-7
clone_size: many
d_call: -
cdr3_aa: CSARDLEGVLSYEQYF
cdr3_nt: TGCAGTGCTAGAGATCTTGAGGGAGTCTTGTCCTACGAGCAGTACTTC

v_call: TRBV20-1
j_call: TRBJ2-7
clone_size: -
d_call: TRBD1
cdr3_aa: CSASWTGVRNEQYF
cdr3_nt: TGCAGTGCTAGCTGGACAGGGGTGAGGAACGAGCAGTACTTC

v_call: TRBV6-1
j_call: TRBJ1-2
clone_size: few
d_call: -
cdr3_aa: CASSDPGQPRGYTF
cdr3_nt: TGTGCCAGCAGTGACCCCGGACAGCCTAGAGGCTACACCTTC

v_call: TRBV6-1
j_call: TRBJ1-1
clone_size: medium-sized
d_call: TRBD1
cdr3_aa: CASSEATGGNTEAFF
cdr3_nt: TGTGCCAGCAGTGAAGCAACAGGGGGGAACACTGAAGCTTTCTTT